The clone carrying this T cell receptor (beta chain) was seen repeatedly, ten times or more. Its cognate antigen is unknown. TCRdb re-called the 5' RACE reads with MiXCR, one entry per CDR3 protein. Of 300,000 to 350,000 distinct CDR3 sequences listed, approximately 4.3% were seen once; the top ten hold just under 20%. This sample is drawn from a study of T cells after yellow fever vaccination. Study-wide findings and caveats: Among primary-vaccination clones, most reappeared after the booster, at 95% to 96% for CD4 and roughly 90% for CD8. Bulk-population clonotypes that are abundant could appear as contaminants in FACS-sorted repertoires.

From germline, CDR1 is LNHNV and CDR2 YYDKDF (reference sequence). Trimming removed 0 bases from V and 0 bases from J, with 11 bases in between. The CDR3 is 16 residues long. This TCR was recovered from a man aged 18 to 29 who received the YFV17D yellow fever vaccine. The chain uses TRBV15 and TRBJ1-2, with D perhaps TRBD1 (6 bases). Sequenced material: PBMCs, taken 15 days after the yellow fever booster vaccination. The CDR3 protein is CATSRDRGVANYGYTF. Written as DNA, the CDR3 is TGTGCCACCAGCAGAGATAGGGGGGTTGCTAACTATGGCTACACCTTC.